Each of the 19 T cell receptor beta chains below was sequenced from the same sample in a study of Graves' ophthalmopathy and Graves' hyperthyroidism. For repertoire sequencing, the TCR beta CDR3 regions were amplified from RNA transcripts. Second-round multiplex PCR followed a first-round RT-PCR using HTBI primers. Each CDR3 protein gets one entry after TCRdb re-called the multiplex PCR reads with MiXCR. This sample has about 390,000 distinct CDR3 sequences, with approximately 17% found just once. Sequencing input: peripheral blood. These receptors all come from an adult woman with stable Graves' hyperthyroidism.

This clonotype appeared many times. The V gene is TRBV6-2 or TRBV6-3, the J gene TRBJ2-2; the D is unclear. The CDR3 consists of 14 residues. Germline CDR1 reads MNHEY; CDR2 reads SVGEGT. V lost 2 bases and J 6 bases, leaving 10 bases between the germline ends. CDR3 nucleotide sequence: TGTGCCAGCAGTTACGTCCCGAAGGCCGGGGAGCTGTTTTTT. Residues: CASSYVPKAGELFF.

This clonotype was counted many times. CDR3 coding DNA: TGTGCCAGCAGTGTGCTAGCGGGAGCAGAGACCCAGTACTTC. Translating gives CASSVLAGAETQYF. V gene TRBV2 combines with J gene TRBJ2-5; TRBD2 matches 10 bases. The CDR3 totals 14 residues. Germline assignment: CDR1 SNHLY and CDR2 FYNNEI. After removal of 4 bases from V and 4 bases from J, the junction contained 3 bases not matched to a gene.

This chain uses TRBV3-1 with TRBJ2-2; 7 bases are shared with TRBD1. The CDR3 runs 16 residues. Germline lookup yields CDR1 LGHDT and CDR2 YNNKEL (reference sequence). With 2 bases clipped from V and 3 bases from J, the junction kept 6 bases outside the gene matches. CDR3 loop: CASSQPAGGDTGELFF. The CDR3 DNA reads TGTGCCAGCAGCCAACCGGCAGGGGGAGACACCGGGGAGCTGTTTTTT.

V gene TRBV12-3 or TRBV12-4 combines with J gene TRBJ1-5, with TRBD1 matching 9 bases. Unmatched junction bases numbered 9, after V lost 4 bases and J lost 8 bases. This CDR3 is 15 amino acids long. This CDR3 reads CASSSNRGRREPQHF. The CDR3 region has the DNA TGTGCCAGCAGTTCAAACAGGGGGCGCCGGGAGCCCCAGCATTTT.

The rearrangement joins TRBV12-3 or TRBV12-4 to TRBJ1-1; D is uncertain. The CDR3 is 13 residues long. V gave up 6 bases and J gave up 3 bases, with 11 bases separating them. The DNA for the CDR3 is TGTGCCAGCAGCCGAAACAGATACACTGAAGCTTTCTTT. As protein: CASSRNRYTEAFF.

The table lists this clonotype with many counts. This sequence joins TRBV11-2 and TRBJ1-6; 9 bases are shared with TRBD1. The CDR3 totals 15 residues. In germline, CDR1 is SGHAT, CDR2 FQNNGV. V was pared by 2 bases and J by 6 bases, with 2 bases of the junction left unmatched. The CDR3 sequence is CASSLQTGGNSPLHF. CDR3 DNA: TGTGCCAGCAGCTTACAGACAGGGGGTAATTCACCCCTCCACTTT.

At least ten counts were recorded for this clonotype. This chain joins TRBV18 and TRBJ2-2; D tentatively reads TRBD1 or TRBD2 (5 bases each). V was shortened by 0 bases and J by 5 bases, with 7 bases between the two germline ends. CDR1 is KGHSH and CDR2 is LQKENI in the germline V gene. The CDR3 has 14 amino acids. CDR3 protein: CASSPPWGTGELFF. The CDR3 DNA is TGTGCCAGCTCACCACCCTGGGGGACCGGGGAGCTGTTTTTT.

Many counts were recorded for this clonotype. The rearrangement uses TRBV7-9 and TRBJ2-5; 11 nucleotides agree with TRBD2. Germline loops: CDR1 SEHNR, CDR2 FQNEAQ (reference sequence). V lost 5 bases to trimming and J lost 5 bases; unmatched junction nucleotides: 7. CDR3 size: 15 residues. Here the CDR3 DNA reads TGTGCCAGCAGCATTGCTCTAGCGGGAGGCGAGACCCAGTACTTC. It is translated as CASSIALAGGETQYF.

In its sample, this clonotype was seen many times. This chain joins TRBV6-2 or TRBV6-3 and TRBJ2-5; 7 positions agree with TRBD1. Germline V gene data show CDR1 as MNHEY and CDR2 as SVGEGT. This CDR3 spans 14 amino acids. Trimming at V came to 2 bases and at J to 2 bases, leaving 2 bases not matched to a gene. The CDR3 DNA reads as TGTGCCAGCAGTTACGTGGGACAGCAAGAGACCCAGTACTTC. It encodes CASSYVGQQETQYF.

This clonotype was counted many times. The J gene is TRBJ2-2, the V gene TRBV6-2 or TRBV6-3, with D possibly matching TRBD1 (5 bases). The germline gives CDR1 MNHEY, CDR2 SVGEGT. Trimming left V 4 bases short and J 1 base short, with 7 bases between. The CDR3 is made up of 14 amino acids. This chain's CDR3 is CASSLQENTGELFF. The CDR3 nucleotides are TGTGCCAGCAGTTTACAGGAGAACACCGGGGAGCTGTTTTTT.

This clonotype was counted only a few times. The chain combines TRBV6-2 or TRBV6-3 with TRBJ1-3; D gene unclear. With 8 bases removed from V and 4 bases from J, the gap between germline ends came to 12 bases. CDR3 length: 13 amino acids. Germline CDR1 and CDR2: MNHEY and SVGEGT. In DNA, the CDR3 is TGTGCCAGCGAAGCAGGATCAGGAAACACCATATATTTT. Translating it yields CASEAGSGNTIYF.

This clonotype was observed at least ten times. The J gene is TRBJ2-5, the V gene TRBV4-1; the match to TRBD2 covers 14 bases. Germline V lookup: CDR1 MGHRA, CDR2 YSYEKL. CDR3 length: 17 residues. V shed 0 bases, J shed 4 bases, and the junction held 4 bases outside the gene matches. This CDR3 reads CASSQDLGLAGGETQYF. In DNA, the CDR3 is TGCGCCAGCAGCCAAGATCTCGGACTAGCGGGAGGAGAGACCCAGTACTTC.

The table lists this clonotype with many counts. The junction and the germline gene differ at one end; a read error may be behind it. The chain employs TRBV28 and TRBJ2-7; no firm D call. The CDR3 sequence is 14 residues long. The germline gives CDR1 MDHEN, CDR2 SYDVKM. CDR3 in amino acids: CASSLFGTSNEQYF. The CDR3 DNA sequence: TGTGCCAGCAGTTTATTTGGCACCTCCAACGAGCAGTACTTC.

This clonotype was seen ten or more times. The rearrangement uses TRBV29-1 and TRBJ2-5, with TRBD2 matching over 14 bases. The junction had 4 bases not matched to a gene; V was cut back by 6 bases and J by 1 base. Germline V lookup: CDR1 SQVTM, CDR2 ANQGSEA. CDR3 length: 15 residues. The CDR3 coding sequence is TGCAGCGTCGGCGGACTAGCGGGAGGCCAAGAGACCCAGTACTTC. This translates into CSVGGLAGGQETQYF.

This clonotype was observed many times. Here the CDR3 reads CASSFGLIGAKNIQYF. CDR3 coding DNA: TGTGCCAGCAGTTTTGGACTCATCGGGGCCAAAAACATTCAGTACTTC. The chain links TRBV28 to TRBJ2-4; weak D call: TRBD2 (5 bases). The CDR3 consists of 16 residues. V was pared by 3 bases and J by 1 base, with 13 bases between. From germline, CDR1 is MDHEN and CDR2 SYDVKM.

V and J are TRBV9 and TRBJ2-7; possibly TRBD2 for D (5 bases). There are 16 residues in the CDR3. The germline V gene encodes CDR1 SGDLS and CDR2 YYNGEE. The V gene lost 0 bases and the J gene lost 2 bases, with 15 bases spanning the gap. CDR3 DNA sequence: TGTGCCAGCAGCGTAGGTGAGGGTTTAGCCACCTACGAGCAGTACTTC. This gives the protein CASSVGEGLATYEQYF.

This clonotype was counted ten times or more. The chain combines TRBV30 with TRBJ1-2; D is uncertain. Germline V gives CDR1 GTSNPN, CDR2 SVGIG (reference sequence). The CDR3 is 13 residues long. V shed 3 bases and J shed 4 bases, with 12 bases lying between them. The CDR3 coding sequence is TGTGCCTGGAGCCGACGAGAGATCTATGGCTACACCTTC. Translated, it gives CAWSRREIYGYTF.

This clonotype was recorded at least ten times. The chain employs TRBV7-8 and TRBJ2-4; 8 bases align to TRBD1. Unmatched junction bases numbered 6, after V lost 5 bases and J lost 0 bases. This CDR3 is 16 amino acids long. CDR1 is SGHVS and CDR2 is FQNEAQ in the germline V gene. CDR3 amino acids: CASSDRGGLAKNIQYF. The CDR3 DNA sequence: TGTGCCAGCAGCGACAGGGGTGGGCTAGCCAAAAACATTCAGTACTTC.

This clonotype showed up many times. The V and J genes are TRBV30 and TRBJ2-7; tentative D call: TRBD1 (6 bases). CDR3 size: 16 residues. Germline CDR1 reads GTSNPN; CDR2 reads SVGIG (reference sequence). The germline V and J ends were trimmed by 3 bases and 0 bases, with 18 bases remaining between them. CDR3 region: CAWSPGVGTTSYEQYF. Here the CDR3 DNA reads TGTGCCTGGAGCCCAGGGGTGGGCACAACCTCCTACGAGCAGTACTTC.